A selection of T cell receptor beta chains follows, all from one sample in a study of CD8 T cells in Susac syndrome. TCRdb fed the immunoSEQ multiplex PCR reads into MiXCR, producing one record per CDR3 protein. Among 140,000 to 150,000 distinct CDR3 sequences listed, approximately 94% were seen once. Sequences were obtained from CD4+ T cells from PBMCs. Receptors originate from a human donor in good health. Both conserved end residues are part of each CDR3. The D gene is left open where the match is weak. Only some rows state a clone size, as once, few, many or a class for expanded clones.

clone_size d_call j_call v_call cdr3_nt cdr3_aa
. . TRBJ2-7 TRBV12-3/TRBV12-4 TGTGCCAGCTCGTCGGGGACAAACTACGAGCAGTACTTC CASSSGTNYEQYF
. TRBD2 TRBJ2-5 TRBV30 TGTGCCTGGACCTCACTAGCGGGAGGAGAGACCCAGTACTTC CAWTSLAGGETQYF
once . TRBJ1-4 TRBV4-1 TGCGCCAGCAGCCAAGGACAGCCGGCTAATGAAAAACTGTTTTTT CASSQGQPANEKLFF
. TRBD2 TRBJ2-2 TRBV11-3 TGTGCCAGCAGCCCTCGGGTAGCGGGAGGGACCGGGGAGCTGTTTTTT CASSPRVAGGTGELFF
. . TRBJ1-4 TRBV27 TGTGCCAGCAGTTTATTGCGGACTAAACTGTTTTTT CASSLLRTKLFF
once TRBD1 TRBJ2-7 TRBV10-3 TGTGCCATCAGGGACCCGGGACAGCCATCCTACGAGCAGTACTTC CAIRDPGQPSYEQYF
few . TRBJ2-7 TRBV5-6 TGTGCCAGCAGTTTAGGTGGAGTCTACGAGCAGTACTTC CASSLGGVYEQYF
. . TRBJ1-5 TRBV9 TGTGCCAGCAGCGTAGGCCCGGGGGAGCCCCAGCATTTT CASSVGPGEPQHF
. . TRBJ1-4 TRBV29-1 TGCAGCGTTAGTCGGGGGGTTGAAAAACTGTTTTTT CSVSRGVEKLFF
. . TRBJ2-3 TRBV2 TGTGCCAGCAGTGAAATGGACACAGATACGCAGTATTTT CASSEMDTDTQYF
. . TRBJ2-1 TRBV2 TGTGCCAGCACCTCATTGGAGGGGGACCCTGAGCAGTTCTTC CASTSLEGDPEQFF
. TRBD2 TRBJ2-5 TRBV9 TGTGCCAGCAGCCTATCCCCCCGACTAGCGGGAGAGACCCAGTACTTC CASSLSPRLAGETQYF
. . TRBJ2-2 TRBV6-6 TGTGCCAGCATACGAACAGGCAACACCGGGGAGCTGTTTTTT CASIRTGNTGELFF
. TRBD2 TRBJ2-2 TRBV12-3/TRBV12-4 TGTGCCAGCAGTTTCAGCGGGATCGGCACCGGGGAGCTGTTTTTT CASSFSGIGTGELFF
. . TRBJ1-1 TRBV28 TGTGCCAGCAGTCCGCAGGGGCCCGGGAACACTGAAGCTTTCTTT CASSPQGPGNTEAFF
. . TRBJ2-7 TRBV27 TGTGCCAGCAGTCTCCGGAGGGACTCCTACGAGCAGTACTTC CASSLRRDSYEQYF
. . TRBJ2-7 TRBV2 TGTGCCAGCAGCGCAGACGCCTACGAGCAGTACTTC CASSADAYEQYF
. . TRBJ2-1 TRBV2 TGTGCCAGCAGTGTCACTAATGAGCAGTTCTTC CASSVTNEQFF
. . TRBJ1-1 TRBV2 TGTGCCAGCACCTGGAGCACTGAAGCTTTCTTT CASTWSTEAFF
. . TRBJ2-3 TRBV20-1 TGCAGTGCTAGAGATCAGAGGACAGATACGCAGTATTTT CSARDQRTDTQYF